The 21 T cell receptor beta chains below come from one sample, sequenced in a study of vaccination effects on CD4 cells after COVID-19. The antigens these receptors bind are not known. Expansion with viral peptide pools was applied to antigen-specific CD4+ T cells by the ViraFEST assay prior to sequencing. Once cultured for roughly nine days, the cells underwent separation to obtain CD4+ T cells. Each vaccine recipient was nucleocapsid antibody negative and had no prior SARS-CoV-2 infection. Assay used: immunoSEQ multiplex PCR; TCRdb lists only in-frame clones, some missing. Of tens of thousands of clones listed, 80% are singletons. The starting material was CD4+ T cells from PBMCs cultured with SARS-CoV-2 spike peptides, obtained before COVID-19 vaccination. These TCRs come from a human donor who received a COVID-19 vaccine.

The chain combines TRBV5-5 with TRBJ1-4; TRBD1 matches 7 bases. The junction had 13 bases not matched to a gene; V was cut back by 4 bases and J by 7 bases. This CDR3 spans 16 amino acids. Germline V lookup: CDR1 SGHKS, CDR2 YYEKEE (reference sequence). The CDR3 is CASSPIATGVVEKLFF. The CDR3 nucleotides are TGTGCCAGCAGCCCCATTGCCACAGGGGTGGTTGAAAAACTGTTTTTT.

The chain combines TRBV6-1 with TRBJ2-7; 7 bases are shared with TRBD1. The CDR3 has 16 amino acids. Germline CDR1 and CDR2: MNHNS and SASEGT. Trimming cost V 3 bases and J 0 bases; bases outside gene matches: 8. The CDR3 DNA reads TGTGCCAGCAGTGATCTAGTGAGACAGGGCTCCTACGAGCAGTACGTC. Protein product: CASSDLVRQGSYEQYV.

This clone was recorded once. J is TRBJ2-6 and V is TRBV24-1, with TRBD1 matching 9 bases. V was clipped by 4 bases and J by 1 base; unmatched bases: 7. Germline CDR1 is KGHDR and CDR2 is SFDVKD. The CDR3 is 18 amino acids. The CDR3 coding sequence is TGTGCCACCAGTGAACGTCCCGGGACAGGGTCTGGGGCCAACGTCCTGACTTTC. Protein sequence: CATSERPGTGSGANVLTF.

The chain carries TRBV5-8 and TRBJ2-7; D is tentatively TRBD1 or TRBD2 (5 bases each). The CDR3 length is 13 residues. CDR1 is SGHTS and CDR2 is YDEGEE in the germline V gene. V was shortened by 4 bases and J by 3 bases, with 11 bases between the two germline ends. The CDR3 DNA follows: TGTGCCAGCAGCCCGGGACGGTACTACGAGCAGTACGTC. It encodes CASSPGRYYEQYV.

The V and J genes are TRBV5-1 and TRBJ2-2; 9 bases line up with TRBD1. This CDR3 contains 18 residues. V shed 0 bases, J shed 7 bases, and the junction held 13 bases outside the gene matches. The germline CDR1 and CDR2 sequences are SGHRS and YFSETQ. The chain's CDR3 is CASSLVGPGTGTLGELFF. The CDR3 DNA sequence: TGCGCCAGCAGCTTGGTTGGACCCGGGACAGGGACCCTCGGGGAGCTGTTTTTT.

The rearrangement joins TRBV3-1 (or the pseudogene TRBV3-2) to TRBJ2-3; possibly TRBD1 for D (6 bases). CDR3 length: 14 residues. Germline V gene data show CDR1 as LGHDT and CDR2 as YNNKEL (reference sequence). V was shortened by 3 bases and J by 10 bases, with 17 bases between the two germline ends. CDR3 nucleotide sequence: TGTGCCAGCAGCCAGGATTTGGGGACACGAGCGCAGTATTTT. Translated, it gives CASSQDLGTRAQYF.

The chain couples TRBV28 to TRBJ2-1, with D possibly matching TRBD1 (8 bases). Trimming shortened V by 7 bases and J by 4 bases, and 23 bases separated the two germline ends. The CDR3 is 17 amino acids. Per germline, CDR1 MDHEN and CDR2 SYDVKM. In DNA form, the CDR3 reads TGTGCCAGCATCCCCCCCGGGAGGACAGGGCCGTACAATGAGCAGTTCTTC. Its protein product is CASIPPGRTGPYNEQFF.

CDR3 region: CASSIGDRVTYQETQYF. DNA for the CDR3: TGCGCCAGCAGCATTGGGGACAGGGTTACGTACCAAGAGACCCAGTACTTC. The V gene is TRBV5-1, the J gene TRBJ2-5; 9 bases agree with TRBD1. CDR3 length: 17 amino acids. J lost 0 bases, V lost 4 bases, and 10 bases had no gene match. Germline CDR1 reads SGHRS; CDR2 reads YFSETQ.

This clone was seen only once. This CDR3 reads CASSLDRGSTDTQYF. The CDR3 nucleotides are TGTGCCAGCAGCCTGGACAGGGGTAGCACAGATACGCAGTATTTT. V and J are TRBV2 and TRBJ2-3, with TRBD1 matching 9 bases. Germline V gene sequence: CDR1 SNHLY, CDR2 FYNNEI. V trimming: 6 bases; J trimming: 0 bases; junction bases outside the gene matches: 4. The CDR3 length is 15 residues.

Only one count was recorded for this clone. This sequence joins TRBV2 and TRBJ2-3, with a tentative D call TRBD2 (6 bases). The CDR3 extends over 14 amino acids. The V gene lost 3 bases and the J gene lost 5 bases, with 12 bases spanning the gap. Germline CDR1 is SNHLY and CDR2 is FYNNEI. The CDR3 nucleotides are TGTGCCAGCAGTGAGGAAAGGGGAGGAGATACGCAGTATTTT. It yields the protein CASSEERGGDTQYF.

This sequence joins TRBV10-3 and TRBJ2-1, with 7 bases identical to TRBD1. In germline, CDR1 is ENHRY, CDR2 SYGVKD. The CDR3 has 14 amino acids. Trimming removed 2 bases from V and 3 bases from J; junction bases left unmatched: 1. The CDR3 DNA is TGTGCCATCAGTGAGGGACAGGACTACAATGAGCAGTTCTTC. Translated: CAISEGQDYNEQFF.

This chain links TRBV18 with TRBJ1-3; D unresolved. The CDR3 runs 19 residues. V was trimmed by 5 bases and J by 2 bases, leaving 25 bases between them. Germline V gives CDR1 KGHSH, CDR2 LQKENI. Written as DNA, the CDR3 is TGTGCCAGCTCAGAGTTTGGGAACGGCGACTTGGCGACTGGAAACACCATATATTTT. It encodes CASSEFGNGDLATGNTIYF.

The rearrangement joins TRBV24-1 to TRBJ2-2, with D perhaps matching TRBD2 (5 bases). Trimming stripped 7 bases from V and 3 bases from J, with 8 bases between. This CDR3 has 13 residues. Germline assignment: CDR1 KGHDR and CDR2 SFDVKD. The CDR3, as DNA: TGTGCCACCAGCGGGAAATACACCGGGGAGCTGTTTTTT. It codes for CATSGKYTGELFF.

The CDR3 DNA reads as TGTGCCAGCAGCCAAGATAGGCGGGGCATAAAAGAGACCCAGTACTTC. Residues: CASSQDRRGIKETQYF. The chain links TRBV3-1 (or the pseudogene TRBV3-2) to TRBJ2-5; D is possibly TRBD2 (6 bases). The germline gives CDR1 LGHDT, CDR2 YNNKEL (reference sequence). The V end lost 0 bases, the J end lost 3 bases, and 14 bases lay between the germline ends. The CDR3 runs to 16 residues.

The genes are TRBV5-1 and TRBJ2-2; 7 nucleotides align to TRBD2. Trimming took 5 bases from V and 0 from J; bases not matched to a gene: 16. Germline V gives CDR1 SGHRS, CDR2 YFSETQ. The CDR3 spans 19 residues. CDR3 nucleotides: TGCGCCAGCAGGAATCCCCTAAGCGGGGTCACCGCGAACACCGGGGAGCTGTTTTTT. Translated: CASRNPLSGVTANTGELFF.

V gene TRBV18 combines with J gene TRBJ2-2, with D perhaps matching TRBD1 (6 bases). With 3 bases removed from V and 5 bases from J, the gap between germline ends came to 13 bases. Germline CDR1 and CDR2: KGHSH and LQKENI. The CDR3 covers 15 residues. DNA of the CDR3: TGTGCCAGCTCACCCGACGGGACACATACCGGGGAGCTGTTTTTT. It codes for CASSPDGTHTGELFF. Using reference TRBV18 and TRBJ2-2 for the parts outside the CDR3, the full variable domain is NAGVMQNPRHLVRRRGQEARLRCSPMKGHSHVYWYRQLPEEGLKFMVYLQKENIIDESGMPKERFSAEFPKEGPSILRIQQVVRGDSAAYFCASSPDGTHTGELFFGEGSRLTVL.

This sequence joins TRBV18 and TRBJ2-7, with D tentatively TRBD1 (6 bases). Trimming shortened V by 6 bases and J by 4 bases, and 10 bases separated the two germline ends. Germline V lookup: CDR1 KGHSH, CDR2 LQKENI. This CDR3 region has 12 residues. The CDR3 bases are TGTGCCAGCTCCACCCAGGGGTACGAGCAGTACGTC. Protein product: CASSTQGYEQYV.

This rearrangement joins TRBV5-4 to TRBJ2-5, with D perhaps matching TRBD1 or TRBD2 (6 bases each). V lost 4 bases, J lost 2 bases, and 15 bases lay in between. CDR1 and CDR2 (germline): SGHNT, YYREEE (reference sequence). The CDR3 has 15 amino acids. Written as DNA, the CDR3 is TGTGCCAGCAGCCCCGGGGGCGGGGTGCAAGAGACCCAGTACTTC. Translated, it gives CASSPGGGVQETQYF.

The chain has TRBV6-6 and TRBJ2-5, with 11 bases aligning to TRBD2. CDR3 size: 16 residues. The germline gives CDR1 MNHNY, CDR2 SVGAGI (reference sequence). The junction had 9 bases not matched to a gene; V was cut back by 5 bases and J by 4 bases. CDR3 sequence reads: CASSPRSGGATETQYF. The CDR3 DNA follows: TGTGCCAGCAGTCCCCGTAGCGGGGGGGCAACAGAGACCCAGTACTTC.

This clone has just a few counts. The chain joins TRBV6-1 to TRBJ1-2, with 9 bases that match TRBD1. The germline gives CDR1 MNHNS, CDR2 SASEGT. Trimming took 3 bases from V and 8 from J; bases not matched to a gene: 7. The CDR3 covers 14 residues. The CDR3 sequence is CASSDRDRAYGYTF. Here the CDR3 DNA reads TGTGCCAGCAGTGACCGGGACAGGGCTTACGGCTACACCTTC.

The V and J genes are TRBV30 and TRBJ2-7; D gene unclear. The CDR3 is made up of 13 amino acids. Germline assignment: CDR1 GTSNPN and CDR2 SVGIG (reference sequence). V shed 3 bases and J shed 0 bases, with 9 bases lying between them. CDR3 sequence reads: CAWSQASSYEQYV. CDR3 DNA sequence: TGTGCCTGGAGCCAAGCGTCCTCCTACGAGCAGTACGTC.